This record concerns one T cell receptor (beta chain) sequence. This record belongs to a study of blood T cell repertoires in COVID-19. About the research overall: PBMCs, B-cell-depleted T cells, or T cells provided the cDNA or gDNA that made up the material.

The CDR3 consists of 19 residues. J was trimmed by 0 bases and V by 5 bases; bases with no gene match: 14. Germline CDR1 is SGHVS and CDR2 is FNYEAQ. TCRdb's table, derived via immunoSEQ multiplex PCR, lists solely in-frame clones and lacks some. Of 150,000 to 200,000 clones listed, approximately 86% are singletons. Sequenced input: peripheral blood. This receptor was obtained from a man between 50 and 59 years old with active or convalescent COVID-19. V gene TRBV7-6 combines with J gene TRBJ1-4; 8 bases match TRBD1. In DNA, the CDR3 is TGTGCCAGCAGCCCTAGACAGGGGTCAGTGGGTGCAACTAATGAAAAACTGTTTTTT. It yields the protein CASSPRQGSVGATNEKLFF.